This T cell receptor (beta chain) was sequenced in a study of lymphopenia after photon versus proton radiotherapy (dated by TCRdb to the late 2010s). For the wider study: The study compared the immunological effects of photon versus proton radiation therapy in patients with gastrointestinal tumors who developed high-grade lymphopenia. The study aimed to characterize how the two radiation modalities differ in their impact on the immune system. The cohort included 20 or so patients with gastrointestinal tumors who developed lymphopenia after receiving either photon or proton therapy.

What the work shows at the level of the full study, not this receptor alone: After the lymphocyte count nadir, repertoires from photon-treated patients showed oligoclonal expansion, particularly of CD8+ Temra cells, and this expansion drove the decline in diversity. During treatment, patients who received proton therapy stayed relatively stable, whereas patients who received photon therapy lost naive T cells and TCR diversity and gained effector/memory populations. Across the cohort, among patients who died, a greater drop in TCR diversity after the nadir was inversely correlated with overall survival time. The authors looked at the survival association only in patients who died, and they framed better survival with proton therapy as a possibility rather than a demonstrated result.

The CDR3 has 15 amino acids, counting the end cysteine and phenylalanine. Solely the CDR3 DNA is kept, with 45 bases framed from the first base. From a lookup of the germline V gene, CDR1 and CDR2 are MGHRA and YSYEKL. From V the trimming removes 0 bases and from J it removes 2 bases, while the gene matches leave 3 bases of the junction unaccounted for. Library method: the immunoSEQ multiplex PCR assay. Deep sequencing of rearranged TCR beta loci, alongside multiparametric flow cytometry, was used to profile T cell repertoires. The table comes from immuneACCESS by way of TCRdb, which keeps in-frame sequences with V and J called. Part of the clones is missing from these tables; in studies checked, under half for an unresolved V gene and the rest for unknown reasons. The sample includes over 40,000 clones, with roughly 90% observed a single time. Of the sample, 15% to 20% falls within the top ten clones.

Turning to this clone: Its antigen target is currently unknown. No per-base quality is available; no much larger clone lies one base away.

The chain was built from TRBV4-1 and TRBJ1-2, and 7 bases in between align with TRBD1. The sequence was obtained from a woman aged 35 to 49 with cholangiocarcinoma. The sample here was peripheral blood, taken from a patient treated with photon-based radiotherapy. The nucleotides read TGCGCCAGCAGCCAAGACTCAGGGGGGAACTATGGCTACACCTTC. Protein translation: CASSQDSGGNYGYTF.